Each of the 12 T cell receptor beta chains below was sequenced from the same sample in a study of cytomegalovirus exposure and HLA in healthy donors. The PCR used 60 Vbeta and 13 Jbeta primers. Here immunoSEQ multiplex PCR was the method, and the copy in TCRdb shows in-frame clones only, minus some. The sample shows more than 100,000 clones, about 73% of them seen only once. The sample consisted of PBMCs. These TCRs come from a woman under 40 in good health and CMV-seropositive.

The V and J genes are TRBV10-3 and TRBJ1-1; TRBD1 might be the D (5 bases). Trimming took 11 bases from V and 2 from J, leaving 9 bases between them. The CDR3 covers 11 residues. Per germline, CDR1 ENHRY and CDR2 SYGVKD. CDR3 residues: CALRGNTEAFF. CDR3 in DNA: TGTGCCCTAAGGGGAAACACTGAAGCTTTCTTT.

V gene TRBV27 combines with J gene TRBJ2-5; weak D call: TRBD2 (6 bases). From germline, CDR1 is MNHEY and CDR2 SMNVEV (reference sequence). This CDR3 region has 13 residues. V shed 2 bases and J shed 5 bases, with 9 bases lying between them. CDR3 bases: TGTGCCAGCAGTTTAGCAGGGAGGGAGACCCAGTACTTC. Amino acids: CASSLAGRETQYF.

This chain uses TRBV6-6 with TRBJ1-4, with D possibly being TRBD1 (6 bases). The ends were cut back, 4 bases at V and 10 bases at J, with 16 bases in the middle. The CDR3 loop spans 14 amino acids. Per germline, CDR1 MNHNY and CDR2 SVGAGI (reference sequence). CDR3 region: CASSWQGSLGKLFF. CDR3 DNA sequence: TGTGCCAGCAGTTGGCAGGGGTCCCTTGGAAAACTGTTTTTT.

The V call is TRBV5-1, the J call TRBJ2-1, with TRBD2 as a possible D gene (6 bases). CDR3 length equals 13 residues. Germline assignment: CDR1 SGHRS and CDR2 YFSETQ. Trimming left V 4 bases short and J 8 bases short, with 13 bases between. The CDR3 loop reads CASSRGLPDEQFF. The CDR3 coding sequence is TGCGCCAGCAGCCGGGGACTTCCTGATGAGCAGTTCTTC. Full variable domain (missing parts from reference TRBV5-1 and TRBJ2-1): KAGVTQTPRYLIKTRGQQVTLSCSPISGHRSVSWYQQTPGQGLQFLFEYFSETQRNKGNFPGRFSGRQFSNSRSEMNVSTLELGDSALYLCASSRGLPDEQFFGPGTRLTVL.

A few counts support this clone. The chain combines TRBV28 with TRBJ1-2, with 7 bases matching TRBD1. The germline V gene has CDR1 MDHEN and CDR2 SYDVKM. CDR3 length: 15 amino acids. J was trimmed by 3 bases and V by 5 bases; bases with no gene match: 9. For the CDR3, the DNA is TGTGCCAGCAGTGGGGCCGACAGGGCTGACTATGGCTACACCTTC. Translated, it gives CASSGADRADYGYTF.

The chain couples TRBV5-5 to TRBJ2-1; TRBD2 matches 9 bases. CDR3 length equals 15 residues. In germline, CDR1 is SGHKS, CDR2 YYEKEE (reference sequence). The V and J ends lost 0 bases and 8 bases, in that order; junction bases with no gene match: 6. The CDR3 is CASSLGLAGWYEQFF. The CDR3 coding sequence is TGTGCCAGCAGCTTGGGGCTAGCGGGGTGGTATGAGCAGTTCTTC.

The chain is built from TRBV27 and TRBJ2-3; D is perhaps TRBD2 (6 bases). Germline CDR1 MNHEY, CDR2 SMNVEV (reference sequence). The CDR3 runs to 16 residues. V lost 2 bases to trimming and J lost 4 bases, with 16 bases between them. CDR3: CASSLGPTRGSDTQYF. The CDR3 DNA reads TGTGCCAGCAGTTTAGGGCCGACTAGGGGCTCAGATACGCAGTATTTT.

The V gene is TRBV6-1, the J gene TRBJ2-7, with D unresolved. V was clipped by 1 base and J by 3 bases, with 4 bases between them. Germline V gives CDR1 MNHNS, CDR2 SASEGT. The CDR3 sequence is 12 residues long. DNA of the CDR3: TGTGCCAGCAGTGAAGTCAGCTACGAGCAGTACTTC. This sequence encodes CASSEVSYEQYF.

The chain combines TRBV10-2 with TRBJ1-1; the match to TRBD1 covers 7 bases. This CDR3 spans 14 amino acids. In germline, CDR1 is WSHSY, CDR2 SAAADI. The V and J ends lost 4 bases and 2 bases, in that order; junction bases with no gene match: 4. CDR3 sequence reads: CASSGHRGNTEAFF. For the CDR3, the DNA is TGCGCCAGCAGTGGGCACAGGGGCAACACTGAAGCTTTCTTT.

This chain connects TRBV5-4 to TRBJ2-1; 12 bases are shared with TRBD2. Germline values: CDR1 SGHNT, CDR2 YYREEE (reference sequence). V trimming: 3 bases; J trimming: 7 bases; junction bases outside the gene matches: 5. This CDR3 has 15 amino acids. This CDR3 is CASSSGTSGPNEQFF. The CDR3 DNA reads TGTGCCAGCAGCTCCGGGACTAGCGGGCCGAATGAGCAGTTCTTC.

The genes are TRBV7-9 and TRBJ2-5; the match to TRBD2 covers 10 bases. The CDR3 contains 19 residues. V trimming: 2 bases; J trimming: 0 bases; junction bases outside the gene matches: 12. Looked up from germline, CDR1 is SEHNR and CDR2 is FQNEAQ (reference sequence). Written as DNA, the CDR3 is TGTGCCAGCAGCTTACCCCGCTGGAGCGGGGGGGCAAACCAAGAGACCCAGTACTTC. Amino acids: CASSLPRWSGGANQETQYF.

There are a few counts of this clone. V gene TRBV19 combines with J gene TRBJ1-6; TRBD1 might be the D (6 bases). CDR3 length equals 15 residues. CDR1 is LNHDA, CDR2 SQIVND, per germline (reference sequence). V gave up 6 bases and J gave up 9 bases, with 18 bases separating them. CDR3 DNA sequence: TGTGCCAGTAGCCGGAAACAGGGAGGGGGTTCACCCCTCCACTTT. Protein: CASSRKQGGGSPLHF. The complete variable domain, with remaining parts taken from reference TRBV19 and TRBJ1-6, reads DGGITQSPKYLFRKEGQNVTLSCEQNLNHDAMYWYRQDPGQGLRLIYYSQIVNDFQKGDIAEGYSVSREKKESFPLTVTSAQKNPTAFYLCASSRKQGGGSPLHFGNGTRLTVT.